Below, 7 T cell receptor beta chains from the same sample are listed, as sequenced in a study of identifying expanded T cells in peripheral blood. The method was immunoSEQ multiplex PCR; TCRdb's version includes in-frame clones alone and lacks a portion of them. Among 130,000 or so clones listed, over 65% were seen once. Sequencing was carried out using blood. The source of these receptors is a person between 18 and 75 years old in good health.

CDR3 region: CASSEQINQPQHF. The CDR3 bases are TGTGCCAGCAGTGAACAGATTAATCAGCCCCAGCATTTT. J is TRBJ1-5 and V is TRBV6-1; D is undetermined. This CDR3 comprises 13 residues. Trimming left V 2 bases short and J 4 bases short, with 6 bases between. Germline V gives CDR1 MNHNS, CDR2 SASEGT.

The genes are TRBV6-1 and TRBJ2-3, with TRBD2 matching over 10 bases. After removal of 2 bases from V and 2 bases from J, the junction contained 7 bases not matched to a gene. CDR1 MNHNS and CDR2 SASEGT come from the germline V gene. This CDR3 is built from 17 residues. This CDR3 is CASSEWAAGGPTDTQYF. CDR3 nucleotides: TGTGCCAGCAGTGAATGGGCAGCGGGGGGGCCCACAGATACGCAGTATTTT.

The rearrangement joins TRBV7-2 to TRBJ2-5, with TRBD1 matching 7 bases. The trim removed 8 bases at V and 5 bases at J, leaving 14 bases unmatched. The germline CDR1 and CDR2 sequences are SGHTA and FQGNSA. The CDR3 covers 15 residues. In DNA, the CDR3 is TGTGCCAGCGGAGAAAATAAGGGGGCTTGGGAGACCCAGTACTTC. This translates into CASGENKGAWETQYF.

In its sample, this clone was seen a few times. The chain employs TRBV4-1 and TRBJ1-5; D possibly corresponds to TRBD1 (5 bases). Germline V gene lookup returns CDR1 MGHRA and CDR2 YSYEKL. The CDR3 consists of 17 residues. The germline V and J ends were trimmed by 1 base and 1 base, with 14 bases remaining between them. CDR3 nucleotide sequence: TGCGCCAGCAGCCAAGGGGCAGGGAGTGGGAGCAATCAGCCCCAGCATTTT. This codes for CASSQGAGSGSNQPQHF.

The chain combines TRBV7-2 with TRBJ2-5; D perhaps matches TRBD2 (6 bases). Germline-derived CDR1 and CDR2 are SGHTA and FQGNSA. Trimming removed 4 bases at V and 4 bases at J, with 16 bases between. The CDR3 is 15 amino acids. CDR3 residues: CASSSGTSLGETQYF. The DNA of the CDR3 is TGTGCCAGCAGCTCTGGGACTTCCCTAGGAGAGACCCAGTACTTC.

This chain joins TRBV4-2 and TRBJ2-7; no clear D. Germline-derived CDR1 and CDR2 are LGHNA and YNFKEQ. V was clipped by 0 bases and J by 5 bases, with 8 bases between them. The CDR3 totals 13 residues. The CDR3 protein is CASSQESRDEQYF. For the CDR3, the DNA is TGTGCCAGCAGCCAAGAAAGTAGAGACGAGCAGTACTTC.

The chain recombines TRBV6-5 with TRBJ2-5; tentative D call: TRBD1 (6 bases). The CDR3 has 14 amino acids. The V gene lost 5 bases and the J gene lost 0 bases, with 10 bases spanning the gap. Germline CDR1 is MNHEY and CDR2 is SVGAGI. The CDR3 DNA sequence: TGTGCCAGCAGTCGAACAGGGTACCAAGAGACCCAGTACTTC. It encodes CASSRTGYQETQYF.